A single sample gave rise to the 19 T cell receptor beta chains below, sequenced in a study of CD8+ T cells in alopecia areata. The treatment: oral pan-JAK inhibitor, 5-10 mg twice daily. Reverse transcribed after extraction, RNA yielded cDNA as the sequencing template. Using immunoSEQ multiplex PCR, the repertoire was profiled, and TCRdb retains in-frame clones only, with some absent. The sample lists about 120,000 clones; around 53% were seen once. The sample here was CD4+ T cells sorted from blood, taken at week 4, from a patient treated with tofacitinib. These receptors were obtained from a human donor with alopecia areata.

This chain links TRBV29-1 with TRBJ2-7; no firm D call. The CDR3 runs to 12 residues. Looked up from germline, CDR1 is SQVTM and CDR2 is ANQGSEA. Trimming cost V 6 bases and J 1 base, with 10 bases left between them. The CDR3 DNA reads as TGCAGCGTCCAAAAGGGTTCCTACGAGCAGTACTTC. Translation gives CSVQKGSYEQYF.

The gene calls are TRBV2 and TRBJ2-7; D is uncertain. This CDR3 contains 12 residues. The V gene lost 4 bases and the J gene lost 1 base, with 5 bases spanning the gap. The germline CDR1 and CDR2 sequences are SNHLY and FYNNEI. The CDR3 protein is CASSVGSYEQYF. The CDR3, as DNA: TGTGCCAGCAGTGTAGGTTCCTACGAGCAGTACTTC.

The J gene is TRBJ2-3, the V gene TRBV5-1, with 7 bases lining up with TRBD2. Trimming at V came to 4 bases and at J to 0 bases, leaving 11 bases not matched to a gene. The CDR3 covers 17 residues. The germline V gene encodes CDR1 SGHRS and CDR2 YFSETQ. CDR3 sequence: CASSRRDPSGSTDTQYF. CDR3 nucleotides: TGCGCCAGCAGCAGAAGAGATCCTAGCGGAAGCACAGATACGCAGTATTTT.

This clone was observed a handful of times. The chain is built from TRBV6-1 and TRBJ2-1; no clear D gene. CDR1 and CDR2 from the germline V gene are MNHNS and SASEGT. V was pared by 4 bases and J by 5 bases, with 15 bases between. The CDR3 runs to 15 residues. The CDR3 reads CASSVLQREDNEQFF. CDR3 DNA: TGTGCCAGCAGTGTGTTGCAAAGAGAAGACAATGAGCAGTTCTTC.

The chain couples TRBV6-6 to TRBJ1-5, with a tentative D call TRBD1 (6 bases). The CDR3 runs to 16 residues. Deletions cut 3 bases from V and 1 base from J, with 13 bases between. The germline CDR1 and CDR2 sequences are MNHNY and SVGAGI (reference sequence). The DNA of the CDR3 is TGTGCCAGCAGTTATTCCACAGGGCGGAGCAATCAGCCCCAGCATTTT. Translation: CASSYSTGRSNQPQHF.

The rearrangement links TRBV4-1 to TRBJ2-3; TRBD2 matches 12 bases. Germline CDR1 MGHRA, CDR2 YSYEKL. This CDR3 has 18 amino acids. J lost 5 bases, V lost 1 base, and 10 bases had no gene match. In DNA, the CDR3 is TGCGCCAGCAGCCAAGCCCCTAGCGGGGGGGCCGAGAGAGATACGCAGTATTTT. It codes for CASSQAPSGGAERDTQYF.

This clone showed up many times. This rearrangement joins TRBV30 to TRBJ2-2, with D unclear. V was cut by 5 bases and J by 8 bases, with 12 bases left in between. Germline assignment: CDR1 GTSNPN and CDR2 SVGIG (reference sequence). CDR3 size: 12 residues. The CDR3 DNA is TGTGCCTGGGGACCACGCCTGGGGGAGCTGTTTTTT. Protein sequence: CAWGPRLGELFF. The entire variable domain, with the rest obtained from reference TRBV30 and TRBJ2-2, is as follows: SQTIHQWPATLVQPVGSPLSLECTVEGTSNPNLYWYRQAAGRGLQLLFYSVGIGQISSEVPQNLSASRPQDRQFILSSKKLLLSDSGFYLCAWGPRLGELFFGEGSRLTVL.

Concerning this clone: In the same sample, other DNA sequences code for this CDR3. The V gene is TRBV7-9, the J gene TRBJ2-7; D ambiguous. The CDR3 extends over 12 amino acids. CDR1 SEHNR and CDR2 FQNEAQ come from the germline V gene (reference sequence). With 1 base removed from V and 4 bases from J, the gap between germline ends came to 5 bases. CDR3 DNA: TGTGCCAGCAGCTTAGTCCCGTACGAGCAGTACTTC. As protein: CASSLVPYEQYF.

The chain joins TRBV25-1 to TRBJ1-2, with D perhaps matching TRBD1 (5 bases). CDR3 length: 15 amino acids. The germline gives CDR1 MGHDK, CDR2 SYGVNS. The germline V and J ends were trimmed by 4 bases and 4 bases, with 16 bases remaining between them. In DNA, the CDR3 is TGTGCCAGCAGTGGCCCCCATGGGGGTTTCTATGGCTACACCTTC. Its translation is CASSGPHGGFYGYTF.

DNA for the CDR3: TGCAGCGTTGAAGATCTGGCTCGGGCAGCCCAAGAGACCCAGTACTTC. Its translation is CSVEDLARAAQETQYF. The rearrangement uses TRBV29-1 and TRBJ2-5; D is unclear. The CDR3 runs 16 residues. Trimming removed 0 bases from V and 1 base from J, with 15 bases in between. Germline CDR1 and CDR2: SQVTM and ANQGSEA.

In DNA, the CDR3 is TGTGCCAGCAGGGGTGACGGGAACTATGGCTACACCTTC. Its translation is CASRGDGNYGYTF. The rearrangement joins TRBV2 to TRBJ1-2; D gene uncertain. Germline values: CDR1 SNHLY, CDR2 FYNNEI. This CDR3 comprises 13 residues. Trimming shortened V by 6 bases and J by 2 bases, and 10 bases separated the two germline ends.

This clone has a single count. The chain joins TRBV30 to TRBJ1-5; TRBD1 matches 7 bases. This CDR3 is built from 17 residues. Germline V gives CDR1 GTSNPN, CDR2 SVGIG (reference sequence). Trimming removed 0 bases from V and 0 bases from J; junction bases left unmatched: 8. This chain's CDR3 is CAWSVGTGDISNQPQHF. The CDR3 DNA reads TGTGCCTGGAGTGTCGGCACAGGGGACATTAGCAATCAGCCCCAGCATTTT.

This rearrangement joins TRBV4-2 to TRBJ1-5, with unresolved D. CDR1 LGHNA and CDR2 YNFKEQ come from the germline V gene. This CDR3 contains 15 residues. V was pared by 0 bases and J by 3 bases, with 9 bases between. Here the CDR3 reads CASSQDGVTNQPQHF. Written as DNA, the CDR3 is TGTGCCAGCAGCCAAGACGGGGTTACCAATCAGCCCCAGCATTTT.

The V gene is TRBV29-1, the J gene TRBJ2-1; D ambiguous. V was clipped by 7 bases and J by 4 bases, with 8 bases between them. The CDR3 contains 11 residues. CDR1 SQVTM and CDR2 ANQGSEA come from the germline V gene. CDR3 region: CSAQDYNEQFF. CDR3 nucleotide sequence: TGCAGCGCCCAAGATTACAATGAGCAGTTCTTC.

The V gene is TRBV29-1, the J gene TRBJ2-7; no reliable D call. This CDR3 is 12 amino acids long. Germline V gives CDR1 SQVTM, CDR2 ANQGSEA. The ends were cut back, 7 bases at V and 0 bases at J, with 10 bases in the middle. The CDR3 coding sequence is TGCAGCGCTCAGTTTAGCTCCTACGAGCAGTACTTC. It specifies CSAQFSSYEQYF.

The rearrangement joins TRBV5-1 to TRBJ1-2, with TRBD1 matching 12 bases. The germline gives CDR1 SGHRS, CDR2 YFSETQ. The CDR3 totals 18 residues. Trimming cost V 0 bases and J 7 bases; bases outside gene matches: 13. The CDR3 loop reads CASSLEGTGGAGLGGYTF. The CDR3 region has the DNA TGCGCCAGCAGCTTGGAGGGGACAGGGGGCGCTGGATTAGGTGGCTACACCTTC.

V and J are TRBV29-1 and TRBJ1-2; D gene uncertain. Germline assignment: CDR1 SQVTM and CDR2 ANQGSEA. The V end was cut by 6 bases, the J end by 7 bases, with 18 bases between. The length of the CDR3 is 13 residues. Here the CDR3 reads CSVRYTEAGGYTF. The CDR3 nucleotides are TGCAGCGTCCGTTACACTGAGGCGGGTGGCTACACCTTC.

DNA for the CDR3: TGTGCCAGCAACACTTTGGGGGGCCCTAATGAAAAACTGTTTTTT. This sequence encodes CASNTLGGPNEKLFF. The chain couples TRBV7-2 to TRBJ1-4; perhaps TRBD1 as D (6 bases). V was cut by 7 bases and J by 3 bases, with 15 bases left in between. CDR3 size: 15 residues. Germline CDR1 SGHTA, CDR2 FQGNSA.

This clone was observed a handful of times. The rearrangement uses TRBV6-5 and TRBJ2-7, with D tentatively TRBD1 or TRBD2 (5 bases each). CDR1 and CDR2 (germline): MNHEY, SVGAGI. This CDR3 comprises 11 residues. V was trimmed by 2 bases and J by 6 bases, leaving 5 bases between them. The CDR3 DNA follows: TGTGCCAGCAGTTACGGGACCGAGCAGTACTTC. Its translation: CASSYGTEQYF.